This TCR beta chain was identified during a study of blood T cell repertoires in COVID-19. Study background: Sites in the United States, Italy and Spain provided acute and convalescent COVID-19 samples. The analysed material was cDNA or gDNA that came from T cells, B-cell-depleted T cells, or PBMCs.

V dropped 3 bases and J dropped 0 bases, with 10 bases sitting between them. The CDR3 runs 15 residues. Germline CDR1 and CDR2: MNHNY and SVGAGI (reference sequence). Per the authors' pipeline: From reference gene primer amplification, estimates of nucleated cell counts were derived. TCRdb's table, derived via immunoSEQ multiplex PCR, lists solely in-frame clones and lacks some. That table supplies the V and J calls and clone size; D and trimming were determined from the DNA. The sample shows fewer than 6,500 clones, roughly 83% of them seen only once. The sequence was collected from a human donor in a cohort sampled during active COVID-19. The V gene is TRBV6-6, the J gene TRBJ2-3; unclear D gene. The source material was peripheral blood. CDR3 sequence reads: CASSYQSGSTDTQYF. The CDR3 DNA reads TGTGCCAGCAGTTATCAGTCAGGTAGCACAGATACGCAGTATTTT.